Detailed here is one TCR beta chain. Its antigen is unidentified. The data were taken from a study of shared clonotypes between healthy human individuals. Study-level background: Each donor contributed plates that comprised three CD4 naive, three CD4 memory, two CD8 naive and one CD8 memory. Broader study findings: The generation probabilities recorded for non-shared clonotypes fell below those of clonotypes shared by all four donors.

The V and J ends lost 3 bases and 2 bases, in that order; junction bases with no gene match: 6. The CDR3 extends over 17 amino acids. Germline loops: CDR1 SGHAT, CDR2 FQNNGV. As originally analysed: ImmunoSEQ yielded junction-only sequences lacking quality scores, so filtering differed. Produced via immunoSEQ multiplex PCR; TCRdb's table is partial and in-frame only. D and trimming come from the DNA, and the V and J calls and clone size come from that table. Among roughly 650,000 clones listed, 97% were seen once. The sample was naive CD4+ T cells sorted from blood. Subset in this sample: CD45RA+ positively selected. The chain combines TRBV11-2 with TRBJ2-1; 11 nucleotides agree with TRBD2. This TCR came from a woman in her twenties or thirties in good health. Written as DNA, the CDR3 is TGTGCCAGCAGCTTGATTAGCGGGAGGGGGGCCTACAATGAGCAGTTCTTC. This translates into CASSLISGRGAYNEQFF.